A selection of T cell receptor beta chains follows, all from one sample in a study of blood T cell repertoires in COVID-19. TCRdb's table, derived via immunoSEQ multiplex PCR, lists solely in-frame clones and lacks some. The sample records 130,000 to 150,000 clones, approximately 87% being singletons. The sample taken for sequencing was peripheral blood. The receptors were sampled from a woman aged 40 to 50 with acute or convalescent COVID-19. The CDR3 runs from the conserved cysteine through the conserved F or W. Each record gives: V gene, D gene, J gene, clone size, CDR3 protein, CDR3 DNA. A D gene is named only where the DNA matches it firmly. Clone size is stated in some rows and not others, as once, few, many or a class when expanded.

>TRBV21-1|-|TRBJ2-3|-
CASSKRGGLAGRGTDTQYF
TGTGCCAGCAGCAAAAGGGGCGGACTAGCGGGAAGGGGCACAGATACGCAGTATTTT
>TRBV16|-|TRBJ1-1|-
CASSQQSFISDTEAFF
TGTGCCAGCAGCCAACAAAGTTTCATTTCGGACACTGAAGCTTTCTTT
>TRBV12-3/TRBV12-4|-|TRBJ1-2|-
CASSLALRLGYTF
TGTGCCAGCAGTTTAGCGCTCAGGTTGGGCTACACCTTC
>TRBV7-9|-|TRBJ2-2|-
CASSFPGDTNTGELFF
TGTGCCAGCAGCTTCCCAGGGGACACGAACACCGGGGAGCTGTTTTTT
>TRBV10-3|TRBD2|TRBJ2-3|-
CAISIPGSGGPPTDTQYF
TGTGCCATCAGTATCCCCGGGAGCGGGGGCCCCCCCACAGATACGCAGTATTTT
>TRBV30|-|TRBJ2-4|-
CAWSGLGNIQYF
TGTGCCTGGAGTGGACTAGGAAACATTCAGTACTTC
>TRBV10-3|TRBD2|TRBJ2-1|-
CAISEGLAYNEQFF
TGTGCCATCAGTGAGGGACTAGCGTACAATGAGCAGTTCTTC
>TRBV7-2|-|TRBJ1-1|-
CASSLGGPNTEAFF
TGTGCCAGCAGCTTAGGTGGGCCCAACACTGAAGCTTTCTTT
>TRBV11-2|-|TRBJ2-5|-
CASSQYQETQYF
TGTGCCAGCAGCCAGTACCAAGAGACCCAGTACTTC
>TRBV6-4|TRBD2|TRBJ2-3|-
CASSDSPTTSGGTDTQYF
TGTGCCAGCAGTGACTCCCCAACAACTAGCGGGGGCACAGATACGCAGTATTTT
>TRBV5-4|-|TRBJ2-7|once
CASSLESRRGEQYF
TGTGCCAGCAGCTTGGAATCCCGGCGGGGCGAGCAGTACTTC
>TRBV6-5|-|TRBJ2-2|-
CASKGGGYTGELFF
TGTGCCAGCAAGGGGGGAGGGTACACCGGGGAGCTGTTTTTT
>TRBV30|-|TRBJ2-7|-
CAGGRAGGLSSYEQYF
TGTGCCGGGGGTAGAGCTGGGGGCCTTAGCTCCTACGAGCAGTACTTC
>TRBV18|TRBD2|TRBJ2-2|-
CASSGLAGRATGELFF
TGTGCCAGCTCAGGACTAGCGGGACGGGCCACCGGGGAGCTGTTTTTT
>TRBV5-5|-|TRBJ1-1|once
CASSLGRANTEAFF
TGTGCCAGCAGCTTGGGCAGGGCGAACACTGAAGCTTTCTTT
>TRBV5-6|TRBD1|TRBJ1-3|few
CASISTGTGNTIYF
TGTGCCAGCATCTCGACAGGGACTGGAAACACCATATATTTT
>TRBV18|-|TRBJ1-2|-
CASSPPAGNGYTF
TGTGCCAGCTCACCACCAGCGGGGAATGGCTACACCTTC
>TRBV7-2|-|TRBJ1-1|-
CASSRRGGSEAFF
TGTGCCAGCAGCCGACGGGGGGGCTCCGAAGCTTTCTTT
>TRBV19|TRBD2|TRBJ2-5|once
CASSMGLAVHQETQYF
TGTGCCAGTAGTATGGGACTAGCGGTTCATCAAGAGACCCAGTACTTC
>TRBV4-1|TRBD2|TRBJ2-7|-
CASSHVSGRKSYEQYF
TGCGCCAGCAGCCACGTTAGCGGGAGGAAGTCCTACGAGCAGTACTTC
>TRBV6-5|-|TRBJ2-7|once
CASSTPGIATEQYF
TGTGCCAGCAGTACCCCTGGGATAGCGACCGAGCAGTACTTC
>TRBV5-6|-|TRBJ2-1|-
CASSLRLANYNEQFF
TGTGCCAGCAGCTTGAGGCTAGCGAATTACAATGAGCAGTTCTTC
>TRBV14|TRBD2|TRBJ2-5|once
CASSQVVAGGWQETQYF
TGTGCCAGCAGCCAAGTAGTAGCGGGGGGTTGGCAAGAGACCCAGTACTTC
>TRBV29-1|-|TRBJ1-1|-
CSVGGLLMTEAFF
TGCAGCGTTGGAGGGCTCTTGATGACTGAAGCTTTCTTT
>TRBV5-4|TRBD1|TRBJ1-2|-
CASSPGQGPSARGYTF
TGTGCCAGCAGTCCCGGACAGGGGCCCTCGGCAAGGGGCTACACCTTC
>TRBV7-9|TRBD1|TRBJ1-2|few
CASSSGQGPNYGYTF
TGTGCCAGCAGCTCCGGACAGGGACCTAACTATGGCTACACCTTC
>TRBV7-6|TRBD1|TRBJ2-7|-
CASSSSGQGYEQYF
TGTGCCAGCAGCTCCAGCGGACAGGGCTACGAGCAGTACTTC
>TRBV5-5|-|TRBJ1-6|-
CASSLAGGAYNSPLHF
TGTGCCAGCAGCCTCGCGGGGGGGGCCTATAATTCACCCCTCCACTTT
>TRBV9|-|TRBJ2-3|once
CASSLRDFGTQYF
TGTGCCAGCAGCCTCAGGGACTTCGGGACGCAGTATTTT
>TRBV9|TRBD1|TRBJ1-1|-
CASSLRQGEAFF
TGTGCCAGCAGCCTAAGACAGGGGGAAGCTTTCTTT
>TRBV5-4|TRBD1|TRBJ2-3|-
CASSPGTGTGGPDTQYF
TGTGCCAGCAGCCCCGGAACCGGGACAGGGGGCCCAGATACGCAGTATTTT
>TRBV27|-|TRBJ1-1|-
CASSLGGLVNTEAFF
TGTGCCAGCAGTTTAGGCGGGCTGGTGAACACTGAAGCTTTCTTT
>TRBV6-5|-|TRBJ1-6|-
CASSYDRFGYNSPLHF
TGTGCCAGCAGTTACGACAGGTTCGGCTATAATTCACCCCTCCACTTT